The entry below gives a single T cell receptor beta chain sequence along with its context. PCR involved 60 Vbeta and 13 Jbeta primers. Assay used: immunoSEQ multiplex PCR; TCRdb lists only in-frame clones, some missing. Counted here are 170,000 or so clones, approximately 81% occurring once; the ten biggest clones make up 0.38%. The data originate from a study of cytomegalovirus exposure and HLA in healthy donors. The sequence was collected from a boy between 2 and 10 years old in good health and CMV-seronegative. Sequencing was carried out using PBMCs.

The CDR3 loop is CASPLAGIIYNEQFF. CDR3 DNA sequence: TGCGCCAGCCCTCTAGCTGGAATTATCTACAATGAGCAGTTCTTC. This chain uses TRBV23-1 with TRBJ2-1; perhaps TRBD2 as D (5 bases). TRBV23-1 is identified as an open reading frame with a role that is uncertain. CDR3 length equals 15 residues. V was shortened by 8 bases and J by 3 bases, with 17 bases between the two germline ends.